What follows describes a single T cell receptor (beta chain). The clone's antigen remains unknown. No base quality values were provided; no much bigger clone lies one nucleotide off. CDR1 and CDR2 are read off the germline V gene as SGHRS and YFSETQ. The CDR3 holds 16 amino acids from the cysteine to the phenylalanine. CDR3 DNA is the only sequence kept; it has 48 bases, read in frame from the first base. A distance of 13 bases separates the germline ends of V and J, which lose 3 bases and 0 bases respectively. TCRbeta CDR3 regions were amplified from genomic DNA by means of the immunoSEQ Assay, a bias-controlled multiplex PCR. On the authors' methods: Within the assay, amplification of reference gene primers was used to estimate how many nucleated cells each sample contained. To quantify the absolute abundance of each unique TCRbeta CDR3 rearrangement, sequence reads were collapsed and filtered. Productive Simpson clonality was computed per sample as the square root of Simpson's diversity index over productive rearrangements. In TCRdb, the immuneACCESS table is reduced to in-frame sequences with V and J assigned. These tables do not hold every clone; where another copy was compared, an unresolved V gene accounts for under half, and the others remain unexplained. Clone size and V and J calls were adopted from that table, with D and trimming inferred from the DNA. Counted in this sample were 50,000 to 75,000 clones; about 88% of them appeared once. Of the sample, 4% to 6% is held by the ten largest clones.

Each collaborating institution followed its own protocols to collect whole blood in K2EDTA tubes. For TCRbeta analysis, collaborators shipped samples as frozen whole blood, isolated PBMCs, or DNA extracted from either of those sample types. The data derive from a study of blood T cell repertoires in COVID-19 (dated by TCRdb to about 2020). Study-wide context: Samples from collaborators originated in the United States, Italy and Spain and spanned both the acute and convalescent phases of COVID-19. A freely available public database, intended as a resource for researchers studying the immune response to SARS-CoV-2, is where the repertoires were released. The material from the prospective study consisted of cDNA or gDNA derived from T cells, B-cell-depleted T cells, or PBMCs. HLA class I and class II types, where available, came from metadata supplied by the sample provider rather than from assay-based typing. The sample metadata nearly always contained a de-identified subject ID, COVID-19 status, age in years and sex. Subjects who had been exposed to COVID-19, were actively infected with it, or had recovered from it provided the deeply sampled blood TCRbeta repertoires that made up the dataset. The samples were drawn from two sources: the first 160 participants of the ongoing ImmuneRACE study, and 950 to 1,500 subjects contributed by 6 global collaborators. Findings and caveats that apply to the study as a whole: The quantity of clinical and demographic metadata differed by source and by participant and was supplied without curation.

The TCR sequence derives from an elderly man in a cohort sampled during active COVID-19. The rearranged segments are TRBV5-1 and TRBJ2-1, and perhaps TRBD1 as D gene, on 6 matching bases. The sequencing sample was made of peripheral blood. The CDR3 region has the sequence CASSWAARGSYNEQFF. The DNA reads TGCGCCAGCAGCTGGGCCGCCAGGGGCTCCTACAATGAGCAGTTCTTC.